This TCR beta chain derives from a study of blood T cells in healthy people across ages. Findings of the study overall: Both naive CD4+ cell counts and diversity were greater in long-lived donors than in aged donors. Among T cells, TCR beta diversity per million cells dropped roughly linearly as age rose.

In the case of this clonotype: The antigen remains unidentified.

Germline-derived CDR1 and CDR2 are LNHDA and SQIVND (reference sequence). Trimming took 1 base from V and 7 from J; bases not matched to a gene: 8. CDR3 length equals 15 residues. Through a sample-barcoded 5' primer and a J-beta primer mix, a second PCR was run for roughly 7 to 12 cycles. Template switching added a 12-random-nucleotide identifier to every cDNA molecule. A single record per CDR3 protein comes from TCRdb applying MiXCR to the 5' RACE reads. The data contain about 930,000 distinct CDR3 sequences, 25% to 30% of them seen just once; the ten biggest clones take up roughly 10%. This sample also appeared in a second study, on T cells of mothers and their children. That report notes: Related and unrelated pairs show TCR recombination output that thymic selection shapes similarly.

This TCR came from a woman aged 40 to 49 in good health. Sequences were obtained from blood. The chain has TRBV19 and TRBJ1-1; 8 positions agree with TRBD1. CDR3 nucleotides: TGTGCCAGTAGTATAGGTCCCTCGACAGGGGTTGAAGCTTTCTTT. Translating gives CASSIGPSTGVEAFF.